This TCR beta chain stems from a study of cytomegalovirus exposure and HLA in healthy donors. The CDR3 runs 15 residues. V was clipped by 6 bases and J by 2 bases; unmatched bases: 6. Germline V gives CDR1 LNHNV, CDR2 YYDKDF (reference sequence). Primers included in the PCR were 60 Vbeta and 13 Jbeta primers. Clones were read by immunoSEQ multiplex PCR, and TCRdb kept only the in-frame ones, dropping some. The data hold about 170,000 clones, with less than 85% observed a single time. The V and J genes are TRBV15 and TRBJ2-7; 11 nucleotides line up with TRBD2. The sample consisted of PBMCs. The TCR originated in a male donor in good health and CMV-seronegative. As DNA, the CDR3 is TGTGCCACCAGAACAATAGCGGGAGGGACCTACGAGCAGTACTTC. As protein: CATRTIAGGTYEQYF.